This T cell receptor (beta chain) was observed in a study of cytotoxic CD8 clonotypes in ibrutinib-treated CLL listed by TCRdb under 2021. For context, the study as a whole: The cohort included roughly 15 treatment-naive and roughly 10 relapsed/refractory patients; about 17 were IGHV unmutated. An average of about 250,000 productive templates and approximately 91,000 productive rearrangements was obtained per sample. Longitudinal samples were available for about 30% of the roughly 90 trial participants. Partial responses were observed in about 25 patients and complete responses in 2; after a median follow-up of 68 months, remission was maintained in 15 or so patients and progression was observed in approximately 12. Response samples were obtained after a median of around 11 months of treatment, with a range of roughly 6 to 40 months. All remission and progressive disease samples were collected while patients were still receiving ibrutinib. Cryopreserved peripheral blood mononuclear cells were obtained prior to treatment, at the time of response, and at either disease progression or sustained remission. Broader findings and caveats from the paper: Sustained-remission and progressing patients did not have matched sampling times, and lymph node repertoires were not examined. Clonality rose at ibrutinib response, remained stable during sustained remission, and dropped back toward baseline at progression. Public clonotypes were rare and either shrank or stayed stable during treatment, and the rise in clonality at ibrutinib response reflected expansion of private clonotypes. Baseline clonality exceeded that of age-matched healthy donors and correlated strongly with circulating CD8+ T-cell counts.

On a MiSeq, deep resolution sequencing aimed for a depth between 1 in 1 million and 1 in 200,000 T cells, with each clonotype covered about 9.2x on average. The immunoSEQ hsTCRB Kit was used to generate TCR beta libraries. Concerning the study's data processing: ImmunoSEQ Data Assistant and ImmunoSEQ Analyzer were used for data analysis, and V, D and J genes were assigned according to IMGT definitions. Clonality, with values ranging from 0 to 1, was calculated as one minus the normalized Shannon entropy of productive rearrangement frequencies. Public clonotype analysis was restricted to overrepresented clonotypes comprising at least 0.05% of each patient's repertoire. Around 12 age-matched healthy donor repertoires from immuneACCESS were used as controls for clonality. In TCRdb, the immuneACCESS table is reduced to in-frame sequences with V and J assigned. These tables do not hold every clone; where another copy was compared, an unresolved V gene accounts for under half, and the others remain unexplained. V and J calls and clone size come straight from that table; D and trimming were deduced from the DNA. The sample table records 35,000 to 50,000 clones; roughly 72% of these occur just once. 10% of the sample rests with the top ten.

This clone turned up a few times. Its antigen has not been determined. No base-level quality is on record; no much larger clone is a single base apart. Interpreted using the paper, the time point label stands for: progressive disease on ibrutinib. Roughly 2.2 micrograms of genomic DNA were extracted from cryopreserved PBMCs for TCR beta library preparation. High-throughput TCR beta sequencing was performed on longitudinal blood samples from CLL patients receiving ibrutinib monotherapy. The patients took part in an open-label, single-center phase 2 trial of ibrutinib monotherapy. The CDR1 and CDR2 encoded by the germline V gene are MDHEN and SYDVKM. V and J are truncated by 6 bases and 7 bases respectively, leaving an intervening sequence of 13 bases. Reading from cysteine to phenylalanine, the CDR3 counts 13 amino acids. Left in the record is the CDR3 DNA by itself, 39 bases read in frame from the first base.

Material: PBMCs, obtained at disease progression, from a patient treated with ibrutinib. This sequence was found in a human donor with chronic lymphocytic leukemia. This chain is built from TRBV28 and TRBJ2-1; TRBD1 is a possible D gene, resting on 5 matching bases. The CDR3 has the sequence CASSTGHPNEQFF. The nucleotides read TGTGCCAGCAGCACCGGACACCCAAATGAGCAGTTCTTC. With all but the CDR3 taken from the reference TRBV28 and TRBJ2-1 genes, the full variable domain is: DVKVTQSSRYLVKRTGEKVFLECVQDMDHENMFWYRQDPGLGLRLIYFSYDVKMKEKGDIPEGYSVSREKKERFSLILESASTNQTSMYLCASSTGHPNEQFFGPGTRLTVL.